A selection of T cell receptor beta chains follows, all from one sample in a study of preoperative IRX-2 immunotherapy in early breast cancer. TCRdb's copy holds only in-frame clones and misses some; the assay was immunoSEQ multiplex PCR. This table has fewer than 30,000 clones, around 89% appearing once. The specimen was collected from a patient treated with IRX-2 immunotherapy. These receptors came from a human donor with breast cancer. Both conserved end residues are part of each CDR3. Each record gives: clone size, V gene, D gene, J gene, CDR3 protein, CDR3 DNA. The D gene is left open where the match is weak. For some rows the clone size is stated as once, few or many, or as a class when expanded; others skip it.

clone_size: .
v_call: TRBV30
d_call: TRBD1
j_call: TRBJ1-1
cdr3_aa: CAWSATTGTNTEAFF
cdr3_nt: TGTGCCTGGAGTGCCACGACAGGGACTAACACTGAAGCTTTCTTT

clone_size: .
v_call: TRBV5-4
d_call: TRBD2
j_call: TRBJ2-7
cdr3_aa: CASSLFGGSSYEQYF
cdr3_nt: TGTGCCAGCAGCTTGTTCGGGGGGAGCTCCTACGAGCAGTACTTC

clone_size: few
v_call: TRBV5-4
d_call: .
j_call: TRBJ2-7
cdr3_aa: CASSFIGMGEQYF
cdr3_nt: TGTGCCAGCAGCTTCATCGGAATGGGCGAGCAGTACTTC

clone_size: .
v_call: TRBV6-5
d_call: .
j_call: TRBJ1-4
cdr3_aa: CASRRIATNEKLFF
cdr3_nt: TGTGCCAGCAGGCGGATTGCAACTAATGAAAAACTGTTTTTT

clone_size: .
v_call: TRBV7-9
d_call: .
j_call: TRBJ2-5
cdr3_aa: CASKQGNTETQYF
cdr3_nt: TGTGCCAGCAAACAGGGTAATACAGAGACCCAGTACTTC

clone_size: few
v_call: TRBV28
d_call: TRBD1
j_call: TRBJ2-2
cdr3_aa: CATHRGQGVLRELFF
cdr3_nt: TGTGCCACCCACCGAGGACAGGGGGTTTTACGGGAGCTGTTTTTT

clone_size: .
v_call: TRBV5-4
d_call: .
j_call: TRBJ1-1
cdr3_aa: CASRAGVLNTEAFF
cdr3_nt: TGTGCCAGCAGAGCCGGAGTCCTGAACACTGAAGCTTTCTTT

clone_size: .
v_call: TRBV5-1
d_call: .
j_call: TRBJ2-1
cdr3_aa: CASSLDLGYSSYNEQFF
cdr3_nt: TGCGCCAGCAGCTTGGATCTCGGCTACAGTTCCTACAATGAGCAGTTCTTC

clone_size: .
v_call: TRBV5-1
d_call: .
j_call: TRBJ2-1
cdr3_aa: CASSLAVLVGSYNEQFF
cdr3_nt: TGCGCCAGCAGCCTGGCCGTCCTCGTTGGCTCCTACAATGAGCAGTTCTTC

clone_size: .
v_call: TRBV28
d_call: .
j_call: TRBJ1-1
cdr3_aa: CASSLGRDTEAFF
cdr3_nt: TGTGCCAGCAGTTTAGGACGGGACACTGAAGCTTTCTTT

clone_size: .
v_call: TRBV27
d_call: .
j_call: TRBJ1-5
cdr3_aa: CASSWSRDQPQHF
cdr3_nt: TGTGCCAGCAGTTGGTCAAGGGATCAGCCCCAGCATTTT

clone_size: .
v_call: TRBV5-1
d_call: .
j_call: TRBJ1-2
cdr3_aa: CASSLALGGGGYTF
cdr3_nt: TGCGCCAGCAGCTTGGCCCTTGGAGGGGGAGGCTACACCTTC

clone_size: .
v_call: TRBV5-1
d_call: TRBD2
j_call: TRBJ2-1
cdr3_aa: CASSLVEAGGMAEQFF
cdr3_nt: TGCGCCAGCAGCTTGGTGGAGGCGGGAGGAATGGCTGAGCAGTTCTTC

clone_size: .
v_call: TRBV18
d_call: .
j_call: TRBJ2-3
cdr3_aa: CASSPEIRGTDTQYF
cdr3_nt: TGTGCCAGCTCACCCGAGATTAGGGGCACAGATACGCAGTATTTT

clone_size: once
v_call: TRBV5-1
d_call: TRBD2
j_call: TRBJ2-2
cdr3_aa: CASSLGLAGRTGELFF
cdr3_nt: TGCGCCAGCAGCCTGGGACTAGCGGGCCGCACCGGGGAGCTGTTTTTT

clone_size: .
v_call: TRBV30
d_call: .
j_call: TRBJ2-7
cdr3_aa: CAVNSGTPGEQYF
cdr3_nt: TGTGCCGTAAACTCCGGGACCCCCGGGGAGCAGTACTTC

clone_size: .
v_call: TRBV29-1
d_call: TRBD1
j_call: TRBJ1-2
cdr3_aa: CSASDRANYGYTF
cdr3_nt: TGCAGCGCCAGTGACAGGGCCAACTATGGCTACACCTTC

clone_size: .
v_call: TRBV11-2
d_call: TRBD1
j_call: TRBJ2-2
cdr3_aa: CASSLRGQVNTGELFF
cdr3_nt: TGTGCCAGCAGCTTGCGGGGACAGGTTAACACCGGGGAGCTGTTTTTT

clone_size: .
v_call: TRBV29-1
d_call: .
j_call: TRBJ2-3
cdr3_aa: CSVDQGRDTQYF
cdr3_nt: TGCAGCGTTGATCAAGGGCGGGATACGCAGTATTTT

clone_size: once
v_call: TRBV2
d_call: .
j_call: TRBJ2-5
cdr3_aa: CASSTAETQYF
cdr3_nt: TGTGCCAGCAGCACCGCCGAGACCCAGTACTTC

clone_size: .
v_call: TRBV16
d_call: TRBD2
j_call: TRBJ2-1
cdr3_aa: CASSQSPGGSLGNEQFF
cdr3_nt: TGTGCCAGCAGCCAATCCCCGGGCGGGAGCTTAGGCAATGAGCAGTTCTTC

clone_size: .
v_call: TRBV5-6
d_call: TRBD1
j_call: TRBJ1-5
cdr3_aa: CASSVTGAPNQPQHF
cdr3_nt: TGTGCCAGCAGCGTCACAGGGGCCCCAAATCAGCCCCAGCATTTT

clone_size: few
v_call: TRBV1
d_call: .
j_call: TRBJ2-1
cdr3_aa: CTSSQEDGGPFNEQFF
cdr3_nt: TGCACCAGCAGCCAAGAAGATGGTGGGCCTTTCAATGAGCAGTTCTTC

clone_size: .
v_call: TRBV6-4
d_call: .
j_call: TRBJ1-1
cdr3_aa: CASSYSGGGGTEAFF
cdr3_nt: TGTGCCAGCAGTTATTCGGGGGGCGGAGGCACTGAAGCTTTCTTT

clone_size: .
v_call: TRBV7-8
d_call: .
j_call: TRBJ2-7
cdr3_aa: CASSLGGDEQYF
cdr3_nt: TGTGCCAGCAGCTTAGGCGGAGACGAGCAGTACTTC

clone_size: .
v_call: TRBV10-3
d_call: .
j_call: TRBJ2-5
cdr3_aa: CAISETATQYF
cdr3_nt: TGTGCCATCAGTGAGACAGCGACCCAGTACTTC

clone_size: .
v_call: TRBV11-2
d_call: .
j_call: TRBJ1-1
cdr3_aa: CASSLNGGQGTEAFF
cdr3_nt: TGTGCCAGCAGCTTAAACGGGGGGCAGGGCACTGAAGCTTTCTTT

clone_size: .
v_call: TRBV10-3
d_call: .
j_call: TRBJ2-3
cdr3_aa: CAISEGGRLSTDTQYF
cdr3_nt: TGTGCCATCAGTGAGGGGGGACGGCTGAGCACAGATACGCAGTATTTT

clone_size: .
v_call: TRBV6-1
d_call: .
j_call: TRBJ2-6
cdr3_aa: CASKSRSSGANVLTF
cdr3_nt: TGTGCCAGCAAATCACGGAGCTCTGGGGCCAACGTCCTGACTTTC

clone_size: .
v_call: TRBV30
d_call: .
j_call: TRBJ1-6
cdr3_aa: CAWSEQYNSPLHF
cdr3_nt: TGTGCCTGGAGTGAACAGTATAATTCACCCCTCCACTTT

clone_size: once
v_call: TRBV4-1
d_call: .
j_call: TRBJ1-5
cdr3_aa: CASSPFSLLNQPQHF
cdr3_nt: TGCGCCAGCAGCCCTTTTTCACTGCTAAATCAGCCCCAGCATTTT

clone_size: few
v_call: TRBV4-3
d_call: .
j_call: TRBJ1-2
cdr3_aa: CASSQVNGQHYGYTF
cdr3_nt: TGCGCCAGCAGCCAAGTAAACGGACAGCACTATGGCTACACCTTC

clone_size: .
v_call: TRBV6-4
d_call: TRBD1
j_call: TRBJ2-7
cdr3_aa: CATPGQSSYEQYF
cdr3_nt: TGTGCCACTCCGGGACAGAGCTCCTACGAGCAGTACTTC

clone_size: .
v_call: TRBV7-9
d_call: .
j_call: TRBJ1-4
cdr3_aa: CASSPTLKGEKLFF
cdr3_nt: TGTGCCAGCAGCCCGACTTTGAAGGGTGAAAAACTGTTTTTT

clone_size: few
v_call: TRBV19
d_call: .
j_call: TRBJ2-5
cdr3_aa: CASRGYQETQYF
cdr3_nt: TGTGCCAGTAGGGGGTACCAAGAGACCCAGTACTTC

clone_size: once
v_call: TRBV28
d_call: .
j_call: TRBJ1-2
cdr3_aa: CASSLGLGVGDGYTF
cdr3_nt: TGTGCCAGCAGCCTGGGATTGGGAGTCGGTGATGGCTACACCTTC

clone_size: .
v_call: TRBV29-1
d_call: .
j_call: TRBJ2-2
cdr3_aa: CSVGGRANTGELFF
cdr3_nt: TGCAGCGTTGGGGGCAGGGCGAACACCGGGGAGCTGTTTTTT

clone_size: .
v_call: TRBV7-9
d_call: .
j_call: TRBJ1-2
cdr3_aa: CASPGGYYGYTF
cdr3_nt: TGTGCCAGCCCGGGGGGATACTATGGCTACACCTTC

clone_size: .
v_call: TRBV4-2
d_call: .
j_call: TRBJ1-1
cdr3_aa: CASSQDLANTEAFF
cdr3_nt: TGTGCCAGCAGCCAAGATTTAGCGAACACTGAAGCTTTCTTT

clone_size: .
v_call: TRBV5-4
d_call: .
j_call: TRBJ2-5
cdr3_aa: CASSLGVSGETQYF
cdr3_nt: TGTGCCAGCAGCTTGGGGGTCTCGGGAGAGACCCAGTACTTC

clone_size: .
v_call: TRBV5-6
d_call: .
j_call: TRBJ2-7
cdr3_aa: CASSLEQGLYEQYF
cdr3_nt: TGTGCCAGCAGCTTGGAACAGGGCTTGTACGAGCAGTACTTC

clone_size: .
v_call: TRBV10-3
d_call: TRBD2
j_call: TRBJ2-2
cdr3_aa: CAISAGTSGGPTGELFF
cdr3_nt: TGTGCCATCAGCGCCGGGACTAGCGGGGGGCCGACCGGGGAGCTGTTTTTT

clone_size: .
v_call: TRBV6-5
d_call: .
j_call: TRBJ2-5
cdr3_aa: CASSYSLRETQYF
cdr3_nt: TGTGCCAGCAGTTACTCGCTAAGGGAGACCCAGTACTTC

clone_size: .
v_call: TRBV7-8
d_call: .
j_call: TRBJ1-2
cdr3_aa: CASSPVEGSYGYTF
cdr3_nt: TGTGCCAGCAGTCCGGTTGAGGGTAGCTATGGCTACACCTTC

clone_size: .
v_call: TRBV21-1
d_call: .
j_call: TRBJ2-5
cdr3_aa: CASTLRASLQTQYF
cdr3_nt: TGTGCCAGCACCCTACGGGCTAGCTTACAGACCCAGTACTTC

clone_size: .
v_call: TRBV29-1
d_call: TRBD1
j_call: TRBJ2-5
cdr3_aa: CSVETGSISQYF
cdr3_nt: TGCAGCGTTGAGACAGGGAGTATATCCCAGTACTTC

clone_size: .
v_call: TRBV11-2
d_call: .
j_call: TRBJ2-1
cdr3_aa: CASSPPRGPSYNEQFF
cdr3_nt: TGTGCCAGCAGCCCCCCACGCGGGCCTTCCTACAATGAGCAGTTCTTC

clone_size: .
v_call: TRBV18
d_call: TRBD2
j_call: TRBJ2-5
cdr3_aa: CASSRFTSGGQETQYF
cdr3_nt: TGTGCCAGCTCACGGTTTACTAGCGGGGGTCAAGAGACCCAGTACTTC